This TCR beta chain was documented in a study of OX40 agonist ivuxolimab in advanced cancers. Study-wide results and limits: The study found that CD8+ T cells averaged more expanded clones than CD4+.

In the case of this clone: Its antigen is still unknown.

TCRdb keeps only in-frame clones here, not all; method: immunoSEQ multiplex PCR. Here the sample spans roughly 58,000 clones, around nine tenths being singletons. The material was CD4+ or CD8+ T cells sorted from blood, obtained in a trial of the OX40 agonist ivuxolimab. This receptor was obtained from an adult with an advanced solid tumor such as melanoma, head and neck, liver or kidney cancer.

CDR3 region: CSVAVTTNYGYTF. CDR3 in DNA: TGCAGCGTTGCGGTGACGACCAACTATGGCTACACCTTC. The chain carries TRBV29-1 and TRBJ1-2; the D is unclear. The CDR3 is 13 residues long. CDR1 is SQVTM, CDR2 ANQGSEA, per germline. Trimming removed 4 bases from V and 2 bases from J, with 11 bases in between.